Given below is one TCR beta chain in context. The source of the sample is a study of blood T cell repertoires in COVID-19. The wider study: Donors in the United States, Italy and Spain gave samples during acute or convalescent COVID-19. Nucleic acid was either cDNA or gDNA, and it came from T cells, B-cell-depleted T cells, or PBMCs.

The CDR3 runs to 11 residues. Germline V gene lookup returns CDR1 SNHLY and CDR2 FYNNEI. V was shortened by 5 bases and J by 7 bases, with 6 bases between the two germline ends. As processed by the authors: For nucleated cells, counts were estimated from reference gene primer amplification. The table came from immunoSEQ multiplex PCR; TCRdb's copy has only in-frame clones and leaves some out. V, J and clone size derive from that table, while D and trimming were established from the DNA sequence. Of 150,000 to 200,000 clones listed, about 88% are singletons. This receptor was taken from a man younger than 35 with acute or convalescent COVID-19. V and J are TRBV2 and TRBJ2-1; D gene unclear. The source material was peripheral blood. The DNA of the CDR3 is TGTGCCAGCAGTTACACAAATGAGCAGTTCTTC. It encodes CASSYTNEQFF. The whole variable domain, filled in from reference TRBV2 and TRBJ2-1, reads EPEVTQTPSHQVTQMGQEVILRCVPISNHLYFYWYRQILGQKVEFLVSFYNNEISEKSEIFDDQFSVERPDGSNFTLKIRSTKLEDSAMYFCASSYTNEQFFGPGTRLTVL.